The 25 T cell receptor beta chains below all came from one sample that was sequenced in a study of shared clonotypes between healthy human individuals. The data were produced by immunoSEQ multiplex PCR, yet TCRdb's version contains in-frame clones alone and is incomplete. The table shows about 2.3 million clones, with more than 80% occurring only once. Specimen: naive CD4+ T cells from PBMCs. Subset in this sample: CD45RA+ positively selected. The source is a man between 18 and 29 years old in good health. Some clones in this sample may be carry-over from other donors' samples.

A single count supports this clone. This chain connects TRBV30 to TRBJ2-3, with unresolved D. The CDR3 runs to 11 residues. V dropped 0 bases and J dropped 7 bases, with 5 bases sitting between them. Germline V CDR1 and CDR2: GTSNPN, SVGIG (reference sequence). The CDR3 DNA follows: TGTGCCTGGAGTGTACAAAATACGCAGTATTTT. Protein: CAWSVQNTQYF.

The CDR3 spells CASSLGGGGFTDTQYF. The CDR3 DNA sequence: TGTGCCAGCAGCTTAGGAGGTGGGGGATTCACAGATACGCAGTATTTT. The chain carries TRBV11-2 and TRBJ2-3; D may correspond to TRBD1 or TRBD2 (5 bases each). The V end was cut by 1 base, the J end by 2 bases, with 13 bases between. The CDR3 is 16 residues long. Per germline, CDR1 SGHAT and CDR2 FQNNGV.

The chain uses TRBV5-8 and TRBJ2-7, with a possible D match to TRBD1 (5 bases). CDR3 size: 17 residues. Germline assignment: CDR1 SGHTS and CDR2 YDEGEE. Trimming took 2 bases from V and 4 from J, leaving 22 bases between them. The chain's CDR3 is CASSLVGAAKLRYEQYF. CDR3 coding DNA: TGTGCCAGCAGCTTAGTAGGGGCGGCGAAACTAAGATACGAGCAGTACTTC.

The chain combines TRBV27 with TRBJ1-2; D remains unclear. V lost 7 bases and J 7 bases, leaving 13 bases between the germline ends. The germline V gene encodes CDR1 MNHEY and CDR2 SMNVEV (reference sequence). The CDR3 has 12 residues. CDR3 in amino acids: CASIGPGVGYTF. The CDR3 region has the DNA TGTGCCAGCATCGGACCCGGGGTTGGCTACACCTTC.

The chain combines TRBV19 with TRBJ1-1, with no clear D. V dropped 4 bases and J dropped 2 bases, with 11 bases sitting between them. Germline V CDR1 and CDR2: LNHDA, SQIVND (reference sequence). CDR3 length equals 14 residues. CDR3 region: CASSKGRLNTEAFF. CDR3 DNA sequence: TGTGCCAGTAGTAAAGGACGGCTAAACACTGAAGCTTTCTTT.

J is TRBJ2-3 and V is TRBV5-4; TRBD2 is a possible D gene (5 bases). The CDR3 is 15 amino acids. From germline, CDR1 is SGHNT and CDR2 YYREEE (reference sequence). The V gene lost 0 bases and the J gene lost 2 bases, with 10 bases spanning the gap. The CDR3 sequence: CASSLGPGFTDTQYF. CDR3 nucleotides: TGTGCCAGCAGCTTGGGTCCGGGGTTCACAGATACGCAGTATTTT.

Here the CDR3 reads CASTFSLGILRNTIYF. CDR3 sequence (DNA): TGTGCCAGCACCTTCTCCCTGGGTATTTTAAGGAACACCATATATTTT. This sequence joins TRBV2 and TRBJ1-3; D is unresolved. The germline V and J ends were trimmed by 7 bases and 7 bases, with 23 bases remaining between them. Germline CDR1 is SNHLY and CDR2 is FYNNEI. This CDR3 is 16 amino acids long.

Points on this clone: This sample includes further DNA sequences coding for the same CDR3. The chain is built from TRBV28 and TRBJ1-5; D is undetermined. The germline V gene encodes CDR1 MDHEN and CDR2 SYDVKM. V dropped 6 bases and J dropped 3 bases, with 12 bases sitting between them. This CDR3 has 14 residues. CDR3 nucleotide sequence: TGTGCCAGCAGCCTAGGTGGAACCAATCAGCCCCAGCATTTT. This translates into CASSLGGTNQPQHF.

The rearrangement joins TRBV6-5 to TRBJ2-4, with D tentatively TRBD1 (6 bases). CDR3 length: 16 amino acids. Trimming stripped 2 bases from V and 2 bases from J, with 13 bases between. Germline loops: CDR1 MNHEY, CDR2 SVGAGI. CDR3 DNA sequence: TGTGCCAGCAGTTACGCTCCTACAGGGTCCAAAAACATTCAGTACTTC. Amino acid sequence: CASSYAPTGSKNIQYF.

DNA for the CDR3: TGTGCCAGCAGTCTCCCGGGCGGGGAGCTGTTTTTT. It encodes CASSLPGGELFF. The chain joins TRBV6-6 to TRBJ2-2, with D hard to call. Germline-derived CDR1 and CDR2 are MNHNY and SVGAGI (reference sequence). Trimming pared 5 bases from V and 7 bases from J, leaving 8 bases between. The CDR3 loop spans 12 amino acids.

Comments on this clone: Other DNA sequences in this sample translate to the same CDR3. V and J are TRBV5-1 and TRBJ2-3; no clear D. Germline loops: CDR1 SGHRS, CDR2 YFSETQ. Trimming removed 3 bases at V and 3 bases at J, with 11 bases between. CDR3 length: 14 amino acids. CDR3 sequence reads: CASSWGITTDTQYF. CDR3 DNA sequence: TGCGCCAGCAGCTGGGGAATTACGACAGATACGCAGTATTTT.

The chain employs TRBV11-1 and TRBJ2-7; D possibly corresponds to TRBD1 (6 bases). Trimming took 7 bases from V and 3 from J, leaving 13 bases between them. The V gene's germline CDR1 is SGHAT and CDR2 FQDESV (reference sequence). CDR3 length equals 13 residues. CDR3 amino acids: CASTRGRGYEQYF. The CDR3 DNA follows: TGTGCCAGCACGAGGGGCAGGGGCTACGAGCAGTACTTC.

The CDR3 DNA reads as TGCGCCAGCAGCCACCCGGACAGGGGGCGACGAGAGGATGGCTACACCTTC. This codes for CASSHPDRGRREDGYTF. The rearrangement joins TRBV4-1 to TRBJ1-2; 11 nucleotides align to TRBD1. The CDR3 is 17 amino acids. The ends lost 3 bases at V and 6 bases at J; junction bases unmatched: 12. The germline CDR1 and CDR2 sequences are MGHRA and YSYEKL.

The chain uses TRBV5-4 and TRBJ2-7, with 11 bases that match TRBD1. The CDR3 runs 15 residues. Germline trimming cut 2 bases from V and 4 bases from J; bases unmatched to any gene: 5. Germline CDR1 SGHNT, CDR2 YYREEE (reference sequence). In DNA, the CDR3 is TGTGCCAGCAGCTTACCGGGACAGGGGGTTTACGAGCAGTACTTC. Translating gives CASSLPGQGVYEQYF.

The chain has TRBV7-2 and TRBJ1-4; no clear D. CDR3 size: 13 residues. V lost 0 bases to trimming and J lost 10 bases, with 9 bases between them. Germline CDR1 SGHTA, CDR2 FQGNSA. The CDR3: CASSLAGIGKLFF. CDR3 nucleotides: TGTGCCAGCAGCTTAGCAGGAATCGGAAAACTGTTTTTT.

This clone was seen a handful of times. The chain uses TRBV7-9 and TRBJ2-2; D call uncertain. V lost 5 bases to trimming and J lost 4 bases, with 17 bases between them. The CDR3 consists of 16 residues. Germline V gene lookup returns CDR1 SEHNR and CDR2 FQNEAQ (reference sequence). The CDR3 loop is CASSPQAGSPTGELFF. CDR3 sequence (DNA): TGTGCCAGCAGCCCCCAGGCCGGGTCCCCCACCGGGGAGCTGTTTTTT. Supplemented by reference TRBV7-9 and TRBJ2-2, the full variable domain reads DTGVSQNPRHKITKRGQNVTFRCDPISEHNRLYWYRQTLGQGPEFLTYFQNEAQLEKSRLLSDRFSAERPKGSFSTLEIQRTEQGDSAMYLCASSPQAGSPTGELFFGEGSRLTVL.

Of note for this clone: Distinct nucleotide sequences in the sample also encode this CDR3. The rearrangement uses TRBV9 and TRBJ2-1; D call uncertain. In germline, CDR1 is SGDLS, CDR2 YYNGEE. CDR3 length: 14 residues. The V gene lost 4 bases and the J gene lost 3 bases, with 11 bases spanning the gap. The CDR3 is CASSPGASYNEQFF. CDR3 in DNA: TGTGCCAGCAGCCCCGGAGCGAGCTACAATGAGCAGTTCTTC. Based on the CDR3 plus reference TRBV9 and TRBJ2-1, the full variable domain is DSGVTQTPKHLITATGQRVTLRCSPRSGDLSVYWYQQSLDQGLQFLIQYYNGEERAKGNILERFSAQQFPDLHSELNLSSLELGDSALYFCASSPGASYNEQFFGPGTRLTVL.

The chain links TRBV11-2 to TRBJ2-4; 11 bases match TRBD1. J gave up 5 bases and V 4 bases, and 4 bases lay outside the gene matches. The germline V gene encodes CDR1 SGHAT and CDR2 FQNNGV. The CDR3 has 15 amino acids. The CDR3 region has the DNA TGTGCCAGCAGCTCCCGGACAGGGGGCGAAAACATTCAGTACTTC. It is translated as CASSSRTGGENIQYF.

This clone was recorded a few times. The chain joins TRBV6-1 to TRBJ1-5, with D uncertain. The length of the CDR3 is 14 residues. V gave up 8 bases and J gave up 2 bases, with 13 bases separating them. Germline CDR1 is MNHNS and CDR2 is SASEGT. CDR3 residues: CASLEGKGNQPQHF. CDR3 bases: TGTGCCAGCCTCGAAGGGAAAGGCAATCAGCCCCAGCATTTT.

This clone was observed once. The V call is TRBV10-3, the J call TRBJ1-2; no firm D call. CDR3 length equals 13 residues. V gave up 7 bases and J gave up 5 bases, with 14 bases separating them. The V gene's germline CDR1 is ENHRY and CDR2 SYGVKD. CDR3 amino acids: CAITTEGWYGYTF. The CDR3 DNA reads as TGTGCCATCACTACCGAGGGTTGGTATGGCTACACCTTC.

The chain combines TRBV9 with TRBJ2-5, with TRBD2 identical over 14 bases. The CDR3 contains 15 residues. Germline CDR1 reads SGDLS; CDR2 reads YYNGEE. V was clipped by 4 bases and J by 5 bases; unmatched bases: 4. CDR3 coding DNA: TGTGCCAGCAGCTTGACTAGCGGGAGGGGGGAGACCCAGTACTTC. Translating it yields CASSLTSGRGETQYF.

This clone showed up just once. The CDR3 region is CASSSRDRTRRGEAFF. The DNA of the CDR3 is TGTGCCAGCAGCTCCCGGGACAGGACGCGGCGGGGGGAAGCTTTCTTT. V gene TRBV11-1 combines with J gene TRBJ1-1; 8 bases map to TRBD1. In germline, CDR1 is SGHAT, CDR2 FQDESV (reference sequence). The CDR3 is made up of 16 amino acids. J gave up 8 bases and V 4 bases, and 15 bases lay outside the gene matches.

The genes are TRBV11-2 and TRBJ2-5; 10 bases match TRBD2. V lost 5 bases to trimming and J lost 4 bases; unmatched junction nucleotides: 4. Germline V gene sequence: CDR1 SGHAT, CDR2 FQNNGV. The CDR3 consists of 14 residues. The CDR3, as DNA: TGTGCCAGCAGCCCCGGGACTAGCGCAGAGACCCAGTACTTC. Amino acid sequence: CASSPGTSAETQYF.

This clone was observed once. The chain employs TRBV7-2 and TRBJ1-3, with 10 bases that match TRBD1. The CDR3 sequence is 14 residues long. The germline gives CDR1 SGHTA, CDR2 FQGNSA. After removal of 6 bases from V and 5 bases from J, the junction contained 4 bases not matched to a gene. CDR3 loop: CASSRDRGRNTIYF. The CDR3 DNA follows: TGTGCCAGCAGTCGGGACAGGGGTAGAAACACCATATATTTT.

V gene TRBV2 combines with J gene TRBJ2-5, with 10 positions matching TRBD1. V lost 7 bases to trimming and J lost 7 bases; unmatched junction nucleotides: 12. CDR1 is SNHLY, CDR2 FYNNEI, per germline. This CDR3 is 15 amino acids long. The CDR3 nucleotides are TGTGCCAGCATTATAGACAGGGGGCGCGAAGCGACCCAGTACTTC. This translates into CASIIDRGREATQYF.